The sequence of this T cell receptor beta chain was determined in a study of early T cells in non-severe SARS-CoV-2 infection. Study information: The chains were unpaired, and the sequenced material was bulk RNA from unsorted whole blood.

Trimming pared 5 bases from V and 6 bases from J, leaving 5 bases between. Per the germline V gene, CDR1 is MNHEY and CDR2 is SVGAGI. There are 11 residues in the CDR3. This clonotype was recorded at least ten times. No antigen is known for it. Regarding the study as a whole: CD4 and private specificities were missed by VDJdb matching, which favored anti-spike CD8 responses.

Each single cDNA molecule received a unique molecular identifier. TCRdb called the 5' RACE reads again in MiXCR, with one record for every CDR3 protein. The table includes tens of thousands of distinct CDR3 sequences, 4% to 5.5% detected once. The genes are TRBV6-5 and TRBJ2-1; D is uncertain. The clonotype was recovered from an adult who was a healthcare worker with PCR-confirmed SARS-CoV-2 infection or an uninfected control (not recorded which). The sequencing sample was made of whole blood. The CDR3 loop is CASSLGNEQFF. As DNA, the CDR3 is TGTGCCAGCAGTCTGGGCAATGAGCAGTTCTTC.